These T cell receptor beta chains were read from a single sample in a study of beta chain features in type 1 diabetes. The data were produced by immunoSEQ multiplex PCR, yet TCRdb's version contains in-frame clones alone and is incomplete. The sample shows about 180,000 clones, approximately 8.4% of them seen only once. Input material: central memory CD4+ T cells from blood. Every receptor here comes from a man younger than 30 with type 1 diabetes. The CDR3 runs from the conserved cysteine through the conserved F or W. The order of the fields is clone size, V gene, J gene, D gene, CDR3 DNA, CDR3 protein. D genes are given only for firm matches. The size entry is marked missing in some rows and otherwise reads once, few, many or a size class.

-	TRBV6-5	TRBJ2-7	TRBD2	TGTGCCAGCAGAGAGACTAGCGGGGGCTACGAGCAGTACTTC	CASRETSGGYEQYF
-	TRBV2	TRBJ2-1	TRBD1	TGTGCCAGCAGCGGACAGGGGGCCTACAATGAGCAGTTCTTC	CASSGQGAYNEQFF
-	TRBV15	TRBJ2-1	TRBD1	TGTGCCACCAGCGGTCGACAGGGGGCCCAAGAGCAGTTCTTC	CATSGRQGAQEQFF
-	TRBV6-6	TRBJ2-3	TRBD2	TGTGCCAGCAGTCCACTAGCGCGTAGCACAGATACGCAGTATTTT	CASSPLARSTDTQYF
-	TRBV6-5	TRBJ1-2	-	TGTGCCAGCAGTTACGACAGCGGGGGCTACACCTTC	CASSYDSGGYTF
-	TRBV11-2	TRBJ2-3	-	TGTGCCAGCAGCTTAGACCCCGACACAGGGATATTCACAGATACGCAGTATTTT	CASSLDPDTGIFTDTQYF
-	TRBV4-3	TRBJ2-5	TRBD2	TGCGCCAGCAGCCGCAGCCAGTCAGCGGGGGGCAGGGGGACCCAGTACTTC	CASSRSQSAGGRGTQYF
few	TRBV5-1	TRBJ2-5	TRBD1	TGCGCCAGCCGACCGGGACAGGGGGAGACCCAGTACTTC	CASRPGQGETQYF
few	TRBV28	TRBJ2-2	TRBD1	TGTGCCAGCAGCTGGGACAGCAACACCGGGGAGCTGTTTTTT	CASSWDSNTGELFF
-	TRBV9	TRBJ2-4	-	TGTGCCAGCAGCGTCGATGGGGGGGGGCCACACATTCAGTACTTC	CASSVDGGGPHIQYF
few	TRBV6-5	TRBJ1-1	-	TGTGCCAGCACCCTGGGGGGGGCGAGCACTGAAGCTTTCTTT	CASTLGGASTEAFF
-	TRBV28	TRBJ1-1	TRBD1	TGTGCCAGCAGCCGTGAGGGGGCCGCTTTCTTT	CASSREGAAFF
-	TRBV6-5	TRBJ2-5	-	TGTGCCAGCAGGTCCGGGACACTCCAAGAGACCCAGTACTTC	CASRSGTLQETQYF
-	TRBV6-1	TRBJ2-3	-	TGTGCCAGCAAGTTGCGCAGGGTCGGCGCAGATACGCAGTATTTT	CASKLRRVGADTQYF
few	TRBV7-8	TRBJ2-1	-	TGTGCCAGCAGCATCCCCGGGGGGCGAGGATTCTTC	CASSIPGGRGFF
-	TRBV5-6	TRBJ1-6	TRBD1	TGTGCCAGCAGCGGACAGGGAGTTTGGAATTCACCCCTCCACTTT	CASSGQGVWNSPLHF
many	TRBV2	TRBJ2-7	TRBD1	TGTGCCAGCACGGGGACAGGGGGTTCCGAGCAGTACTTC	CASTGTGGSEQYF
-	TRBV9	TRBJ2-3	-	TGTGCCAGCAGCGTTGGTACTAGCACAGATACGCAGTATTTT	CASSVGTSTDTQYF
-	TRBV5-1	TRBJ2-2	TRBD2	TGCGCCCGGAACTCAGGGACTAGCGGGGGAAACACCGGGGAGCTGTTTTTT	CARNSGTSGGNTGELFF
few	TRBV28	TRBJ1-5	-	TGTGCCAGCAGTCCTCACGAGTTTCAGCCCCAGCATTTT	CASSPHEFQPQHF
-	TRBV6-5	TRBJ2-1	TRBD2	TGTGCCAGCAGTCCGGGACTAGCCTACAATGAGCAGTTCTTC	CASSPGLAYNEQFF
few	TRBV30	TRBJ1-1	-	TGTGCCTGGGGGCGGGGGGTGAACACTGAAGCTTTCTTT	CAWGRGVNTEAFF
-	TRBV9	TRBJ2-2	TRBD2	TGTGCCAGCAGCCTCAAAGCGGGACTAGCGGGGTTCGGGGAGCTGTTTTTT	CASSLKAGLAGFGELFF
many	TRBV2	TRBJ2-2	-	TGTGCCAGCAGTGGACTCACCGGGGAGCTGTTTTTT	CASSGLTGELFF
-	TRBV9	TRBJ2-5	-	TGTGCCAGCAGCAGGGACATACAAGAGACCCAGTACTTC	CASSRDIQETQYF
-	TRBV18	TRBJ1-5	-	TGTGCCAGCTCACCACCGGGGGGGCAGCCCCAGCATTTT	CASSPPGGQPQHF
-	TRBV18	TRBJ2-7	-	TGTGCCAGCTCACCACCCCTAGAACCGATCTACGAGCAGTACTTC	CASSPPLEPIYEQYF
few	TRBV28	TRBJ1-3	TRBD1	TGTGCCAGCAGTGGTACAGGGGTGAATGGAAACACCATATATTTT	CASSGTGVNGNTIYF
few	TRBV5-4	TRBJ2-7	TRBD2	TGTGCCAGCAGCCCGGGAGGGGGGAGGTCCTACGAGCAGTACTTC	CASSPGGGRSYEQYF
-	TRBV13	TRBJ2-3	-	TGTGCCAGCAGCTTAGTTATCACAGATACGCAGTATTTT	CASSLVITDTQYF
-	TRBV7-2	TRBJ2-5	TRBD1	TGTGCCAGCAGCTCGCCTCAGGGGGCGACCCAGTACTTC	CASSSPQGATQYF
few	TRBV5-1	TRBJ2-1	TRBD2	TGCGCCAGCAGCTTTCCGGGAGGGAGCTCCTACAATGAGCAGTTCTTC	CASSFPGGSSYNEQFF
-	TRBV29-1	TRBJ2-2	TRBD2	TGCAGCGTTATCGTGAGGCTAGCGGGAGTCGACACCGGGGAGCTGTTTTTT	CSVIVRLAGVDTGELFF
-	TRBV9	TRBJ2-7	TRBD1	TGTGCCAGCAGCCGGGACAGGGACTACGAGCAGTACTTC	CASSRDRDYEQYF
-	TRBV28	TRBJ1-2	-	TGTGCCAGCAAAAAGAGCCTTAGAACCACTGGCTACACCTTC	CASKKSLRTTGYTF
-	TRBV28	TRBJ1-2	TRBD1	TGTGCCAGCAGTTCCTTAGGGGGCGGCTATGGCTACACCTTC	CASSSLGGGYGYTF
few	TRBV7-9	TRBJ1-5	-	TGTGCCAGCAGCTTAGGCAGACCGACAGCTCATAGCAATCAGCCCCAGCATTTT	CASSLGRPTAHSNQPQHF
many	TRBV29-1	TRBJ1-1	-	TGCAGCGTTGAAGAAGTAGCCGCTTTCTTT	CSVEEVAAFF
-	TRBV7-2	TRBJ2-5	TRBD2	TGTGCCAGCAGCTTCGGGACTAGCGGGGGGGAGACCCAGTACTTC	CASSFGTSGGETQYF
-	TRBV15	TRBJ2-5	-	TGTGCCACCAGAGGAGGGACCTCTCGGACCCAGTACTTC	CATRGGTSRTQYF
-	TRBV29-1	TRBJ2-1	TRBD2	TGCAGCGTTAATAGCGGGAGGCGATACAATGAGCAGTTCTTC	CSVNSGRRYNEQFF
-	TRBV30	TRBJ1-1	TRBD1	TGTGCCTGGACACCAGGGGGGAACACTGAAGCTTTCTTT	CAWTPGGNTEAFF
few	TRBV11-2	TRBJ1-1	-	TGTGCCAGCAGCTTAGTGCAGGGCGGTGAAGCTTTCTTT	CASSLVQGGEAFF
-	TRBV6-5	TRBJ1-5	-	TGTGCCAGCAGTGTCAGGGGTGATCAGCCCCAGCATTTT	CASSVRGDQPQHF
-	TRBV10-3	TRBJ1-5	-	TGTGCCAGCAGTGAGGACCCAGGGAGCAATCAGCCCCAGCATTTT	CASSEDPGSNQPQHF
few	TRBV18	TRBJ1-5	-	TGTGCCAGCTCCCCAACAGGGCCCAATCAGCCCCAGCATTTT	CASSPTGPNQPQHF
-	TRBV9	TRBJ2-1	TRBD2	TGTGCCAGCAGCCCACCCATCGGGACTAGCGGAAACCCCTACAATGAGCAGTTCTTC	CASSPPIGTSGNPYNEQFF
-	TRBV19	TRBJ2-1	-	TGTGCCAGTAGCATTGCGACAGATCGGCAGTTCTTC	CASSIATDRQFF
few	TRBV5-4	TRBJ1-1	TRBD1	TGTGCCAGCAGCTGGGACAGCGTGCGAACCGAAGCTTTCTTT	CASSWDSVRTEAFF
few	TRBV11-2	TRBJ2-3	TRBD1	TGTGCCAGCAGCTTACGTATGACCCGGGACAGGGTGAATACGCAGTATTTT	CASSLRMTRDRVNTQYF